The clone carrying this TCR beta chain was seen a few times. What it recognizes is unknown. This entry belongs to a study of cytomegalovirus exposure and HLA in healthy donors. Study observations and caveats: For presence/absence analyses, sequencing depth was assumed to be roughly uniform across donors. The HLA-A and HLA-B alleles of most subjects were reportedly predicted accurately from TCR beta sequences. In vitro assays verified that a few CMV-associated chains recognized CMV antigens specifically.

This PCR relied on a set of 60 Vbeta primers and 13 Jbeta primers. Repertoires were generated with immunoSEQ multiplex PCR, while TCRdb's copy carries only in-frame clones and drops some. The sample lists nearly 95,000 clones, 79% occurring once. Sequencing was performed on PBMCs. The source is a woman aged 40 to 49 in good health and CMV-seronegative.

The CDR3 spells CASSPSRSNTEAFF. CDR3 coding DNA: TGTGCCAGCAGTCCTAGCCGGAGTAACACTGAAGCTTTCTTT. The chain has TRBV7-2 and TRBJ1-1; D gene uncertain. The CDR3 contains 14 residues. V was shortened by 6 bases and J by 2 bases, with 13 bases between the two germline ends. Germline-derived CDR1 and CDR2 are SGHTA and FQGNSA. Based on the CDR3 plus reference TRBV7-2 and TRBJ1-1, the full variable domain is GAGVSQSPSNKVTEKGKDVELRCDPISGHTALYWYRQSLGQGLEFLIYFQGNSAPDKSGLPSDRFSAERTGGSVSTLTIQRTQQEDSAVYLCASSPSRSNTEAFFGQGTRLTVV.